Sequencing of this T cell receptor (beta chain) was carried out in a study of cytotoxic CD8 clonotypes in ibrutinib-treated CLL (dated by TCRdb to the early 2020s). About the investigation overall: The cohort included approximately 15 treatment-naive and about a dozen relapsed/refractory patients; about 18 were IGHV unmutated. Partial responses were observed in approximately 24 patients and complete responses in 2; after a median follow-up of 68 months, remission was maintained in 15 or so patients and progression was observed in approximately 12. Response samples were obtained after a median of 12 months of treatment, with a range of about 6 to 40 months. An average of about 250,000 productive templates and some 100,000 productive rearrangements was obtained per sample. Of the approximately 86 people in the trial, about two dozen had longitudinal samples available. Cryopreserved peripheral blood mononuclear cells were collected before treatment, at response, and at either disease progression or sustained remission. Every sample from remission and from progressive disease was obtained while the patients were still on ibrutinib. Results the study describes overall, beyond this receptor: Public clonotypes were rare and either contracted or stayed stable during treatment, and the rise in clonality at ibrutinib response reflected the expansion of private clonotypes. At ibrutinib response clonality went up, during sustained remission it held steady, and at progression it dropped back toward baseline. Sampling times were not matched between sustained-remission and progressing patients, and lymph node repertoires were not studied. Baseline clonality exceeded that of age-matched healthy donors and correlated strongly with circulating CD8+ T-cell counts.

Each clonotype received, on average, 10x coverage in deep resolution sequencing performed on a MiSeq, where the target depth lay between 1 in 1 million and 1 in 200,000 T cells. The immunoSEQ hsTCRB Kit was used to generate TCR beta libraries. In the authors' own workflow: Data were analyzed with ImmunoSEQ Data Assistant and ImmunoSEQ Analyzer, with V, D and J genes assigned per IMGT definitions. Clonality, with values ranging from 0 to 1, was calculated as one minus the normalized Shannon entropy of productive rearrangement frequencies. Only overrepresented clonotypes making up at least 0.05% of the repertoire of each patient were included in the public clonotype analysis. Around 12 age-matched healthy donor repertoires from immuneACCESS were used as controls for clonality. Sourced from immuneACCESS, this table was stored by TCRdb with only in-frame sequences that have V and J called. A share of the clones is absent; for the studies checked, an unresolved V gene accounts for under half, and the remainder has no known explanation. That table gives V, J and clone size, and the DNA gave D and trimming. The sample records 250,000 to 350,000 clones, 76% of which are singletons. The ten top clones hold about 5.8% of the sample.

Points on this clone: This receptor's antigen is unknown. Base quality data are lacking; no much larger clone is found one base away.

The time point label, read with the paper, signifies: progressive disease on ibrutinib. For TCR beta library preparation, 1.5 to 2 micrograms of genomic DNA were extracted from the cryopreserved PBMCs. Longitudinal blood samples from CLL patients on ibrutinib monotherapy underwent high-throughput TCR beta sequencing. The patients took part in an open-label, single-center phase 2 trial of ibrutinib monotherapy. According to the germline V gene, CDR1 reads MNHEY and CDR2 reads SVGAGI. The CDR3 spans 13 residues, from the cysteine through the phenylalanine. Only CDR3 DNA is held: 39 bases, read in frame from base 1. Trimming takes 5 bases from V and 9 bases from J, and the germline ends sit 13 bases apart.

The TCR was taken from a human donor with chronic lymphocytic leukemia. Recombination connected TRBV6-5 to TRBJ1-4; confidence is insufficient to name the D gene. Sequenced material: PBMCs, taken at disease progression, from a patient treated with ibrutinib. The CDR3 corresponds to CASSPPPPKKLFF. The DNA reads TGTGCCAGCAGTCCCCCGCCACCAAAAAAACTGTTTTTT.